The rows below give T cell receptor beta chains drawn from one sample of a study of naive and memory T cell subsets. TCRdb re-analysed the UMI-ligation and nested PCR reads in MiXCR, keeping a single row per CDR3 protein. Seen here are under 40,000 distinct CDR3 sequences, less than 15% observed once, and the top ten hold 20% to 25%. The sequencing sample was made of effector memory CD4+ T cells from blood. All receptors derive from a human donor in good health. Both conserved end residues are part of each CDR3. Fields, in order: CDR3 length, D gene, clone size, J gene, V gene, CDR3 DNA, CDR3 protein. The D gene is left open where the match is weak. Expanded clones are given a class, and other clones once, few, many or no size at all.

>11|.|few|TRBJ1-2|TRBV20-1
TGCAGTGCCCGGACAGCCTATGGCTACACCTTC
CSARTAYGYTF
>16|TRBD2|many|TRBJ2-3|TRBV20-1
TGCAGTGCTAGTCCTCTCTTAGCGGGAGGGCCAGATACGCAGTATTTT
CSASPLLAGGPDTQYF
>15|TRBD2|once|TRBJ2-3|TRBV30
TGTGCCTGGAGTAATAGCGGGAGGGCCACAGATACGCAGTATTTT
CAWSNSGRATDTQYF
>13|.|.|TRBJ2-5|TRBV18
TGTGCCAGCTCACCTCTTACGGGGGAGACCCAGTACTTC
CASSPLTGETQYF
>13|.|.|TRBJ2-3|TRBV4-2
TGTGCCAGCAGCCAAGATCGACTAGATACGCAGTATTTT
CASSQDRLDTQYF
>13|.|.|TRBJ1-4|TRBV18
TGTGCCAGCTCACAGGGTTATAATGAAAAACTGTTTTTT
CASSQGYNEKLFF
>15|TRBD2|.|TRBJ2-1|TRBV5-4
TGTGCCAGCAGCTTGGCAGCGGGAGGGTCTGATGAGCAGTTCTTC
CASSLAAGGSDEQFF
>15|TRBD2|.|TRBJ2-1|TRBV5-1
TGCGCCAGCAGCCCCCGAGTGCGGGAGAGCGGTGAGCAGTTCTTC
CASSPRVRESGEQFF
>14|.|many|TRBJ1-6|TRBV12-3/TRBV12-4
TGTGCCAGCAGTTCCTTAGGCGCTGGATCACCCCTCCACTTT
CASSSLGAGSPLHF
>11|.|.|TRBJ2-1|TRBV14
TGTGCCAGCAGCCAAGATAGGGAGCAGTTCTTC
CASSQDREQFF
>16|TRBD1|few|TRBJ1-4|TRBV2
TGTGCCAGCAGAGAAGAACGACAGGGAACTAATGAAAAACTGTTTTTT
CASREERQGTNEKLFF
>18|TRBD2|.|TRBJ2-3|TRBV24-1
TGTGCCACCAGTAAGGCTAGCGGGAGGGCCGGTTGGACAGATACGCAGTATTTT
CATSKASGRAGWTDTQYF
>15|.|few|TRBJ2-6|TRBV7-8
TGTGCCAGCAGCGAACAGGGTACTGGGGCCAACGTCCTGACTTTC
CASSEQGTGANVLTF
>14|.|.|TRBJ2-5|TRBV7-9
TGTGCCAGCAGCTTACAGGGACTCCAAGAGACCCAGTACTTC
CASSLQGLQETQYF
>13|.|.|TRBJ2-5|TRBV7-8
TGTGCCAGCAGCTGCAGGGTTTCGCAGACCCAGTACTTC
CASSCRVSQTQYF
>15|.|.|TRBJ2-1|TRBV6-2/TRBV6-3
TGTGCCAGCAGTTCCGACGGCCGGTCCTACAATGAGCAGTTCTTC
CASSSDGRSYNEQFF
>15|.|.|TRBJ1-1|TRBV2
TGTGCCAGCCACCGCGTAACAGGGATGAACACTGAAGCTTTCTTT
CASHRVTGMNTEAFF
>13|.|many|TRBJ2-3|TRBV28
TGTGCCAGCAGTTTGCGGGGCACAGATACGCAGTATTTT
CASSLRGTDTQYF
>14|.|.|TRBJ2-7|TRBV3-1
TGTGCCAGCAGCCAAGGGACGGTGGCCTACGAGCAGTACTTC
CASSQGTVAYEQYF
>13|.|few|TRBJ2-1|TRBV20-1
TGCAGTGCTCCAGGCCGGGGCATGGATGAGCAGTTCTTC
CSAPGRGMDEQFF
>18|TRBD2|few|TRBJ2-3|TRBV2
TGTGCCAGCAGTCCGACTAGCGGGAGGTCGGGGAGCACAGATACGCAGTATTTT
CASSPTSGRSGSTDTQYF
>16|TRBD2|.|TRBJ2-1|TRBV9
TGTGCCAGCAGCTCCCCTGGGGGGACTAGCAGCTATGAGCAGTTCTTC
CASSSPGGTSSYEQFF
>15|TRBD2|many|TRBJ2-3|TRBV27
TGTGCCAGCAGTATCACTAGCGAAGTATTGGATACGCAGTATTTT
CASSITSEVLDTQYF
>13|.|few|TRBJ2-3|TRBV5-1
TGCGCCAGCAGCTTGTCGAGGGCAGATACGCAGTATTTT
CASSLSRADTQYF
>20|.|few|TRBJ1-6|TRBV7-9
TGTGCCAGCAGCTTATCCTCCGTGGGGACACCAAGCTCCTATAATTCACCCCTCCACTTT
CASSLSSVGTPSSYNSPLHF
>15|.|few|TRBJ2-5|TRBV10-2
TGCGCCAGCAGTGAGCCGGGGACTGATCAAGAGACCCAGTACTTC
CASSEPGTDQETQYF
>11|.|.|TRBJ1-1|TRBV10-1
TGCGCCTCACGGGGAAACACTGAAGCTTTCTTT
CASRGNTEAFF
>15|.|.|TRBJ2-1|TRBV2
TGTGCCAGCAGTGACGGAGCGCCTACCTACAATGAGCAGTTCTTC
CASSDGAPTYNEQFF
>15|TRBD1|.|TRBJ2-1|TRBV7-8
TGTGCCAGCAGCTTTCAGGGGGCGCGGTACAATGAGCAGTTCTTC
CASSFQGARYNEQFF
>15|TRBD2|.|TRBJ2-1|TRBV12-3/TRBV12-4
TGTGCCAGCAGTTTAAGTGGCGGGAGGCACAATGAGCAGTTCTTC
CASSLSGGRHNEQFF
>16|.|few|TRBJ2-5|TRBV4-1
TGCGCCAGCAGCCAAGAGCTACGGGGCGCTGGGGAGACCCAGTACTTC
CASSQELRGAGETQYF
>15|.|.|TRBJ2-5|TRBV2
TGTGCCAGCAGTCAGCAAGCGGCTAGCCAAGAGACCCAGTACTTC
CASSQQAASQETQYF
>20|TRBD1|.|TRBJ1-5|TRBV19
TGTGCCAGTAGTATAGGGCGGGGACAGGGTGTGAGTTTTGGCAATCAGCCCCAGCATTTT
CASSIGRGQGVSFGNQPQHF
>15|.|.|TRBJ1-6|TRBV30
TGTGCCTGGAGTGCCGGGACCGATAATAATTCACCCCTCCACTTT
CAWSAGTDNNSPLHF
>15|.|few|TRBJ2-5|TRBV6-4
TGTGCCAGCTCCCGAGATTTTGGAGGAGGAGAGACCCAGTACTTC
CASSRDFGGGETQYF
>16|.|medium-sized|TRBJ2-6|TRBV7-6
TGTGCCAGCAGTCGCCAAGGCATCTCTGGGGCCAACGTCCTGACTTTC
CASSRQGISGANVLTF
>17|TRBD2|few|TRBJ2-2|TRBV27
TGTGCCAGCAGTTTTGTGGGGGGACTAGCGGGTTTCGGGGAGCTGTTTTTT
CASSFVGGLAGFGELFF
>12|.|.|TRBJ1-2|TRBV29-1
TGCAGCGTTAAATTAGGTTTCTATGGCTACACCTTC
CSVKLGFYGYTF
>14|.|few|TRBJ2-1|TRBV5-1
TGCGCCAGCAGCCCAGGGGTGACCTACAATGAGCAGTTCTTC
CASSPGVTYNEQFF
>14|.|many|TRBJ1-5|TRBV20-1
TGCAGTGCTAGAGATAGGGCAGGTAATCAGCCCCAGCATTTT
CSARDRAGNQPQHF
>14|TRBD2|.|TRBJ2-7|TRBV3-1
TGTGCCAGCAGCCAACGTGGACTAGAGGATAAGCAGTACTTC
CASSQRGLEDKQYF
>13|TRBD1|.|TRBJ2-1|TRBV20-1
TGCAGTGCTGCCGGGACAGGATACAATGAGCAGTTCTTC
CSAAGTGYNEQFF
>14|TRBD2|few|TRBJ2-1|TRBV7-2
TGTGCCAGCAGGTCGGGACTAGCGGGAGGTGAGCAGTTCTTC
CASRSGLAGGEQFF
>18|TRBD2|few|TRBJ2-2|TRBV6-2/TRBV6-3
TGTGCCAGCAGTTTCGTCCTGACTAGCGGGGTGAACACCGGGGAGCTGTTTTTT
CASSFVLTSGVNTGELFF
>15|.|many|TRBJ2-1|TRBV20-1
TGCAGTGCTGGAGCGCCAGATCTCTCGAACGTGGAGCAGTTCTTC
CSAGAPDLSNVEQFF
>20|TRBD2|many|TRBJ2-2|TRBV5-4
TGTGCCAGCAGCCGGATCGCCGGGACTAGCGGGAGTCGAAGGGCCGGGGAGCTGTTTTTT
CASSRIAGTSGSRRAGELFF
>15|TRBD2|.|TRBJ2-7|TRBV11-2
TGTGCCAGCAGCTTCGGGACTAGCGGGGGATACGAGCAGTACTTC
CASSFGTSGGYEQYF
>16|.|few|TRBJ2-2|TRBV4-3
TGCGCCAGCAGCCAAGCCGACAGGAGGGCTTTCGGGGAGCTGTTTTTT
CASSQADRRAFGELFF
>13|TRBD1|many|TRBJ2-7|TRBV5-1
TGCGCCAGCAGGACAGGGGAATCCTACGAGCAGTACTTC
CASRTGESYEQYF